What follows is one TCR beta chain and its context. Authors' analysis steps: Scientists estimated how many nucleated cells there were by amplifying reference gene primers. TCRdb keeps only in-frame clones here, not all; method: immunoSEQ multiplex PCR. The DNA was the basis for D and trimming; V, J and clone size are from that table. The table shows about 190,000 clones, with around 90% occurring only once. These data are taken from a study of blood T cell repertoires in COVID-19. This CDR3 spans 13 amino acids. CDR1 is SGDLS, CDR2 YYNGEE, per germline. Losses at the gene ends were 2 bases for V and 10 bases for J; bases not matched to a gene: 8.

The sample comprised peripheral blood. V and J are TRBV9 and TRBJ1-1, with 7 bases lining up with TRBD1. The TCR comes from a man aged 35 to 55 with acute or convalescent COVID-19. The CDR3 coding sequence is TGTGCCAGCAGCGTTACAGGGGATGCGGCAGCTTTCTTT. It encodes CASSVTGDAAAFF. Full variable domain (remainder filled in from reference TRBV9 and TRBJ1-1): DSGVTQTPKHLITATGQRVTLRCSPRSGDLSVYWYQQSLDQGLQFLIQYYNGEERAKGNILERFSAQQFPDLHSELNLSSLELGDSALYFCASSVTGDAAAFFGQGTRLTVV.